The present TCR beta chain was sequenced within a study of shared clonotypes between healthy human individuals. Concerning this clone: The antigen remains undetermined.

The deep-level immunoSEQ assay was used. Genomic DNA belonging to each subset was distributed in equal measure over several immunoSEQ plates. In the source study's methods: Junction-only sequences without quality scores were provided by ImmunoSEQ, so filtering was different. Profiled with immunoSEQ multiplex PCR; TCRdb holds only in-frame clones, not every one. V and J calls and clone size come straight from that table; D and trimming were deduced from the DNA. Of millions of clones in the sample, 85% to 95% were seen once. Points from the study as a whole: Owing to a small donor count, the genetic and exposure-history diversity represented was limited.

Germline CDR1 reads MNHNS; CDR2 reads SASEGT. Trimming took 2 bases from V and 0 from J, leaving 21 bases between them. The CDR3 totals 19 residues. The chain couples TRBV6-1 to TRBJ2-3, with D tentatively TRBD1 or TRBD2 (6 bases each). The TCR originated in a man aged 18 to 29 in good health. Source material: naive CD4+ T cells sorted from blood. Subset defined: CD45RA+ positively selected. The CDR3 nucleotides are TGTGCCAGCAGTGAACCTTCGAGAGGGGGGTCTCCTAGCACAGATACGCAGTATTTT. Translating gives CASSEPSRGGSPSTDTQYF.